This TCR beta chain is from a study of blood T cell repertoires in COVID-19. Study overall: Sample material is recorded as cDNA or gDNA derived from T cells, B-cell-depleted T cells, or PBMCs.

The ends were cut back, 8 bases at V and 3 bases at J, with 16 bases in the middle. This CDR3 region has 14 residues. The germline CDR1 and CDR2 sequences are SNHLY and FYNNEI. This table comes from immunoSEQ multiplex PCR, and its TCRdb copy is limited to in-frame clones, with some not included. The table has some 180,000 clones, about 84% seen once. The TCR originated in a human donor in a cohort sampled during active COVID-19. The V gene is TRBV2, the J gene TRBJ1-1; tentative D call: TRBD1 (6 bases). The sample consisted of peripheral blood. CDR3 DNA sequence: TGTGCCAGCGGATGGACAGAAGAAGACACTGAAGCTTTCTTT. Amino acid sequence: CASGWTEEDTEAFF.